One sample yielded the 16 T cell receptor beta chains listed below, sequenced in a study of Graves' ophthalmopathy and Graves' hyperthyroidism. Amplification targeted the TCR beta CDR3 regions, with RNA transcripts as the source material. HTBI primers served in a first-round RT-PCR, which a second-round multiplex PCR followed. MiXCR, applied by TCRdb to the multiplex PCR reads, yields one record per CDR3 protein. The repertoire holds some 350,000 distinct CDR3 sequences, approximately 18% seen once, with roughly 2.3% in the top ten. Material for sequencing was peripheral blood. These receptors originate from an adult woman with stable Graves' hyperthyroidism.

This clonotype was counted ten times or more. The V call is TRBV7-8, the J call TRBJ2-3; D uncertain. V was pared by 3 bases and J by 2 bases, with 12 bases between. Germline assignment: CDR1 SGHVS and CDR2 FQNEAQ. The CDR3 has 15 residues. CDR3 DNA: TGTGCCAGCAGCTTTCTGACGCTAATCACAGATACGCAGTATTTT. Protein sequence: CASSFLTLITDTQYF. Full variable domain (rest looked up from reference TRBV7-8 and TRBJ2-3): GAGVSQSPRYKVAKRGQDVALRCDPISGHVSLFWYQQALGQGPEFLTYFQNEAQLDKSGLPSDRFFAERPEGSVSTLKIQRTQQEDSAVYLCASSFLTLITDTQYFGPGTRLTVL.

The sample holds many counts of this clonotype. The V and J genes are TRBV28 and TRBJ2-7; D remains unclear. Trimming took off 3 bases at V and 3 bases at J, with 9 bases between the two ends. Germline V gene sequence: CDR1 MDHEN, CDR2 SYDVKM. CDR3 length: 13 amino acids. The CDR3 DNA reads as TGTGCCAGCAGTTTTGAGACGTACTACGAGCAGTACTTC. Translated: CASSFETYYEQYF.

The table lists this clonotype with many counts. V gene TRBV5-1 combines with J gene TRBJ2-1, with a possible D match to TRBD2 (5 bases). Germline V gene lookup returns CDR1 SGHRS and CDR2 YFSETQ. Trimming removed 2 bases from V and 1 base from J, with 13 bases in between. The CDR3 spans 16 residues. Written as DNA, the CDR3 is TGCGCCAGCAGCTTAATCGTGTCGGGGTCCTACAATGAGCAGTTCTTC. This encodes CASSLIVSGSYNEQFF. The whole variable domain, remainder taken from reference TRBV5-1 and TRBJ2-1, is KAGVTQTPRYLIKTRGQQVTLSCSPISGHRSVSWYQQTPGQGLQFLFEYFSETQRNKGNFPGRFSGRQFSNSRSEMNVSTLELGDSALYLCASSLIVSGSYNEQFFGPGTRLTVL.

This clonotype was seen at least ten times. The chain couples TRBV2 to TRBJ2-7, with D maybe TRBD2 (6 bases). Looked up from germline, CDR1 is SNHLY and CDR2 is FYNNEI. The CDR3 has 12 residues. Trimming stripped 5 bases from V and 5 bases from J, with 10 bases between. The CDR3 reads CASSKEGNEQYF. CDR3 bases: TGTGCCAGCAGTAAGGAGGGAAACGAGCAGTACTTC.

Comments on this clonotype: Given a much more abundant clone one base away, this may be a read error. This rearrangement joins TRBV6-1 to TRBJ2-7; 9 bases are a match to TRBD1. Germline CDR1 MNHNS, CDR2 SASEGT. After removal of 6 bases from V and 3 bases from J, the junction contained 6 bases not matched to a gene. The CDR3 runs 14 residues. CDR3 sequence reads: CASRKQGAHYEQYF. The CDR3 DNA reads TGTGCCAGCAGAAAACAGGGGGCCCACTACGAGCAGTACTTC.

Many counts were recorded for this clonotype. The chain carries TRBV12-3 or TRBV12-4 and TRBJ1-2; D gene unclear. With 4 bases removed from V and 7 bases from J, the gap between germline ends came to 13 bases. This CDR3 has 13 amino acids. The CDR3 is CASSSEHGRGYTF. CDR3 in DNA: TGTGCCAGCAGTTCCGAGCACGGGCGTGGCTACACCTTC.

The chain is built from TRBV24-1 and TRBJ2-3, with 7 bases matching TRBD2. Germline loops: CDR1 KGHDR, CDR2 SFDVKD. The CDR3 spans 15 residues. V lost 7 bases and J lost 3; bases outside the gene matches: 9. CDR3 in amino acids: CATSPGGEGTDTQYF. The CDR3 DNA sequence: TGTGCCACCAGCCCGGGGGGAGAAGGGACAGATACGCAGTATTTT.

This clonotype has ten or more counts. The CDR3 DNA sequence: TGTGCCAGCAGACTAGCCCAGTTCACCGGGGAGCTGTTTTTT. Translated: CASRLAQFTGELFF. The chain uses TRBV2 and TRBJ2-2; a weak D match, TRBD2 (6 bases). There are 14 residues in the CDR3. CDR1 is SNHLY and CDR2 is FYNNEI in the germline V gene. The V end lost 6 bases, the J end lost 4 bases, and 12 bases lay between the germline ends.

This clonotype came up many times. This chain links TRBV29-1 with TRBJ2-5, with a possible D match to TRBD2 (6 bases). CDR3 length: 15 residues. The V gene lost 6 bases and the J gene lost 1 base, with 18 bases spanning the gap. Per germline, CDR1 SQVTM and CDR2 ANQGSEA. CDR3 amino acids: CSVPGRAGSQETQYF. The CDR3 DNA reads TGCAGCGTCCCAGGACGAGCGGGTTCCCAAGAGACCCAGTACTTC.

In its sample, this clonotype was seen many times. The J gene is TRBJ1-2, the V gene TRBV20-1, with TRBD1 as a possible D gene (6 bases). CDR1 is DFQATT and CDR2 is SNEGSKA in the germline V gene (reference sequence). The V end was cut by 6 bases, the J end by 4 bases, with 9 bases between. This CDR3 is built from 11 residues. The CDR3 DNA reads TGCAGTGCCTCAGGGGCCTATGGCTACACCTTC. Its translation: CSASGAYGYTF.

The sample holds many counts of this clonotype. The genes are TRBV27 and TRBJ1-1; D is unresolved. CDR1 is MNHEY, CDR2 SMNVEV, per germline (reference sequence). This CDR3 region has 16 residues. V lost 0 bases and J 0 bases, leaving 11 bases between the germline ends. CDR3 loop: CASSLSERTMNTEAFF. In nucleotides, the CDR3 is TGTGCCAGCAGTTTATCGGAGAGAACTATGAACACTGAAGCTTTCTTT.

The V call is TRBV28, the J call TRBJ1-1; D is unresolved. The germline V and J ends were trimmed by 1 base and 6 bases, with 9 bases remaining between them. The CDR3 extends over 13 amino acids. Per the germline V gene, CDR1 is MDHEN and CDR2 is SYDVKM. For the CDR3, the DNA is TGTGCCAGCAGTTTATCATGGGTGGCTGAAGCTTTCTTT. This encodes CASSLSWVAEAFF.

In this sample, this clonotype turned up many times. V usage is TRBV29-1 and J usage is TRBJ2-7, with a possible D match to TRBD2 (5 bases). The V gene's germline CDR1 is SQVTM and CDR2 ANQGSEA. The V end was cut by 1 base, the J end by 3 bases, with 13 bases between. This CDR3 region has 14 residues. The CDR3 is CSVEGRAPDYEQYF. The CDR3 region has the DNA TGCAGCGTTGAAGGGCGGGCCCCTGACTACGAGCAGTACTTC.

This clonotype was picked up many times. The chain joins TRBV6-2 or TRBV6-3 to TRBJ2-7; TRBD1 aligns across 8 bases. CDR3 size: 17 residues. Germline CDR1 reads MNHEY; CDR2 reads SVGEGT. J was trimmed by 2 bases and V by 4 bases; bases with no gene match: 13. CDR3 protein: CASSLWPRGTGTYEQYF. Written as DNA, the CDR3 is TGTGCCAGCAGTTTGTGGCCCCGGGGGACAGGCACCTACGAGCAGTACTTC.

This clonotype was observed many times. The rearrangement links TRBV7-8 to TRBJ2-7; the D is unclear. The CDR3 sequence is 12 residues long. Germline V gene data show CDR1 as SGHVS and CDR2 as FQNEAQ. V lost 3 bases and J lost 6, with 9 bases in between. The CDR3 DNA reads TGTGCCAGCAGCTTTGGAATACGCGAGCAGTACTTC. It yields the protein CASSFGIREQYF.

Ten or more counts support this clonotype. The CDR3 region is CASSFSGGDGYTF. In DNA, the CDR3 is TGTGCCAGCAGTTTCTCAGGGGGGGATGGCTACACCTTC. V is TRBV6-5 and J is TRBJ1-2; 7 nucleotides align to TRBD1. Unmatched junction bases numbered 5, after V lost 4 bases and J lost 6 bases. The CDR3 is 13 residues long. Germline loops: CDR1 MNHEY, CDR2 SVGAGI.